The clone carrying this T cell receptor (beta chain) has a handful of counts. RNA transcripts were the template for amplifying TCR beta CDR3 regions. The study used the HTBI primer set for a first-round RT-PCR of the TCR CDR3. One entry per CDR3 protein results from TCRdb running MiXCR on the multiplex PCR reads. The sample yields more than 500,000 distinct CDR3 sequences, around 15% seen once. This specimen belongs to a study of T cells in Graves' hyperthyroidism and ophthalmopathy. Absence of ophthalmopathy progression within 18 months defined stable Graves' hyperthyroidism. Patients aged 18 to 65 with hyperthyroidism were newly diagnosed, with duration under 2 months. Lactation, pregnancy, other autoimmune disease or uncontrolled infection led to exclusion of patients. PBMCs were obtained from 10 ml fresh peripheral blood. V lost 6 bases and J lost 2, with 17 bases in between. Germline V gene data show CDR1 as LNHDA and CDR2 as SQIVND (reference sequence). This CDR3 is built from 15 residues.

Input material: blood. The source is a woman aged 40 to 49 with Graves' hyperthyroidism. The chain joins TRBV19 to TRBJ2-7, with D possibly being TRBD1 (8 bases). CDR3 nucleotides: TGTGCCAGTAGGAGGGAGGGACAGGAGACCTACGAGCAGTACTTC. This encodes CASRREGQETYEQYF. The entire variable domain, with the rest obtained from reference TRBV19 and TRBJ2-7, is as follows: DGGITQSPKYLFRKEGQNVTLSCEQNLNHDAMYWYRQDPGQGLRLIYYSQIVNDFQKGDIAEGYSVSREKKESFPLTVTSAQKNPTAFYLCASRREGQETYEQYFGPGTRLTVT.